This T cell receptor beta chain was found in a study of OX40 agonist ivuxolimab in advanced cancers. Whole-study findings and limits: CD4+ and CD8+ T cells in blood underwent clonal expansion by week 6 at 0.1 to 3.0 mg/kg.

As to this clone: Its antigen is not identified.

This CDR3 is 14 amino acids long. Germline CDR1 is SGHAT and CDR2 is FQNNGV. Trimming shortened V by 1 base and J by 3 bases, and 10 bases separated the two germline ends. This table comes from immunoSEQ multiplex PCR, and its TCRdb copy is limited to in-frame clones, with some not included. The table shows about 29,000 clones, with about 89% occurring only once. This receptor was identified in an adult with an advanced solid tumor such as melanoma, head and neck, liver or kidney cancer. Material: CD4+ or CD8+ T cells sorted from blood, obtained in a trial of the OX40 agonist ivuxolimab. The chain is built from TRBV11-2 and TRBJ2-7, with a tentative D call TRBD1 (6 bases). The CDR3 sequence: CASSLAGGGYEQYF. The CDR3 coding sequence is TGTGCCAGCAGCTTAGCTGGGGGCGGCTACGAGCAGTACTTC.